The source of this T cell receptor beta chain is a study of T cells in Graves' hyperthyroidism and ophthalmopathy. Findings and caveats of the study: Peripheral blood also featured most of the thyroid clonotypes expanded above 0.001.

Uncontrolled infection, other autoimmune disease, pregnancy or lactation led to exclusion. Every diagnosis used clinical symptoms, serum thyroxine and TRAb, thyroid ultrasound and orbital computed tomography. Amplified TCR beta CDR3 regions came from RNA transcripts. A first-round RT-PCR of the TCR CDR3 used the HTBI primer set. TCRdb used MiXCR to reprocess the multiplex PCR reads, holding one entry per CDR3 protein. The sample carries more than 300,000 distinct CDR3 sequences, around 14% recorded once. Germline-derived CDR1 and CDR2 are MNHNS and SASEGT. The CDR3 consists of 15 residues. J gave up 2 bases and V 6 bases, and 5 bases lay outside the gene matches. This clonotype came up many times. As yet, its antigen is unknown.

Sequences were obtained from blood. The rearrangement uses TRBV6-1 and TRBJ2-7, with 12 nucleotides matching TRBD2. This clonotype originated in a woman aged 18-29 years with Graves' hyperthyroidism. For the CDR3, the DNA is TGTGCCAGCAGCGCCACTAGCGGGAGGCCCTACGAGCAGTACTTC. Protein product: CASSATSGRPYEQYF.